This T cell receptor beta chain is from a study of T cells in Graves' hyperthyroidism and ophthalmopathy. Study-wide findings and caveats: In blood, most of the thyroid clonotypes expanded above 0.001 were also present.

It was RNA transcripts that yielded the amplified TCR beta CDR3 regions. First-round RT-PCR targeting the TCR CDR3 was performed with the HTBI primer set. TCRdb used MiXCR to reprocess the multiplex PCR reads, holding one entry per CDR3 protein. The sample consists of some 760,000 distinct CDR3 sequences, less than 15% of them appearing once. Exclusion of a patient resulted from uncontrolled infection, other autoimmune disease, pregnancy or lactation. The CDR3 spans 13 residues. CDR1 and CDR2 from the germline V gene are SGDLS and YYNGEE. Between the trimmed V and J ends, which lost 4 bases and 6 bases, there was a span of 11 bases. A remark on this clonotype: Its target is not known.

V usage is TRBV9 and J usage is TRBJ2-1, with unresolved D. The sample was blood. The receptor's source is a woman aged 18 to 35 with Graves' hyperthyroidism. The chain's CDR3 is CASSLLDINEQFF. The CDR3 DNA reads TGTGCCAGCAGCTTACTCGACATCAATGAGCAGTTCTTC.